Listed below are T cell receptor beta chains from one sample, sequenced in a study of blood T cell repertoires in COVID-19. Sequencing used immunoSEQ multiplex PCR; TCRdb keeps in-frame clones, though not all of them. This sample carries 85,000 to 130,000 clones, 70% to 85% of them seen once, and the ten largest clones take more than 13%. Sequenced: peripheral blood. These TCRs come from a woman aged 60-70 years with acute or convalescent COVID-19. The CDR3 runs from the conserved cysteine through the conserved F or W. A D gene is named only where the DNA matches it firmly. Size values are once, few and many counts, or a class for expanded clones, and some rows have none.

clone_size: many
d_call: -
v_call: TRBV29-1
j_call: TRBJ2-7
cdr3_aa: CSVTDNNYEQYF
cdr3_nt: TGCAGCGTGACGGACAATAATTACGAGCAGTACTTC

clone_size: -
d_call: TRBD1
v_call: TRBV9
j_call: TRBJ1-4
cdr3_aa: CASSAGQGYEKLFF
cdr3_nt: TGTGCCAGCAGCGCGGGACAGGGATATGAAAAACTGTTTTTT

clone_size: -
d_call: -
v_call: TRBV7-9
j_call: TRBJ1-2
cdr3_aa: CASSLGGGGYTF
cdr3_nt: TGTGCCAGCAGCTTAGGGGGAGGAGGCTACACCTTC

clone_size: -
d_call: -
v_call: TRBV12-5
j_call: TRBJ2-5
cdr3_aa: CASGPPGDHETQYF
cdr3_nt: TGTGCTAGTGGTCCCCCAGGGGACCATGAGACCCAGTACTTC

clone_size: -
d_call: TRBD2
v_call: TRBV3-1/TRBV3-2
j_call: TRBJ2-1
cdr3_aa: CASSQDFGGLAGNEQFF
cdr3_nt: TGTGCCAGCAGCCAAGATTTTGGGGGACTAGCGGGGAATGAGCAGTTCTTC

clone_size: few
d_call: -
v_call: TRBV6-2/TRBV6-3
j_call: TRBJ1-1
cdr3_aa: CASSYSTLWGINTEAFF
cdr3_nt: TGTGCCAGCAGTTACTCGACGCTTTGGGGCATTAACACTGAAGCTTTCTTT

clone_size: -
d_call: TRBD1
v_call: TRBV19
j_call: TRBJ1-1
cdr3_aa: CASSFASGTGREAFF
cdr3_nt: TGTGCCAGTAGTTTCGCTTCTGGGACAGGCCGAGAAGCTTTCTTT

clone_size: -
d_call: -
v_call: TRBV7-5
j_call: TRBJ1-4
cdr3_aa: CASLWRGEKLFF
cdr3_nt: TGTGCCAGTCTTTGGAGAGGTGAAAAACTGTTTTTT

clone_size: -
d_call: TRBD2
v_call: TRBV30
j_call: TRBJ2-1
cdr3_aa: CAWGLGRTSDNEQFF
cdr3_nt: TGTGCCTGGGGGTTAGGGAGGACTAGCGATAATGAGCAGTTCTTC

clone_size: -
d_call: TRBD2
v_call: TRBV5-1
j_call: TRBJ2-1
cdr3_aa: CASSLGTSSRDNNEQFF
cdr3_nt: TGCGCCAGCAGCTTGGGGACTAGCTCTAGAGATAACAATGAGCAGTTCTTC

clone_size: -
d_call: -
v_call: TRBV29-1
j_call: TRBJ2-6
cdr3_aa: CSARVESGANVLTF
cdr3_nt: TGCAGCGCCCGCGTGGAGTCTGGGGCCAACGTCCTGACTTTC

clone_size: once
d_call: TRBD1
v_call: TRBV29-1
j_call: TRBJ1-1
cdr3_aa: CSVGDSRKNTEAFF
cdr3_nt: TGCAGCGTTGGGGACAGTAGGAAGAACACTGAAGCTTTCTTT

clone_size: -
d_call: TRBD2
v_call: TRBV9
j_call: TRBJ2-3
cdr3_aa: CASSVASGQTTDTQYF
cdr3_nt: TGTGCCAGCAGCGTAGCTAGCGGGCAGACCACAGATACGCAGTATTTT

clone_size: -
d_call: TRBD1
v_call: TRBV23-1
j_call: TRBJ2-7
cdr3_aa: CASSQPGTGDIRSSYEQYF
cdr3_nt: TGCGCCAGCAGTCAGCCCGGGACAGGGGACATCCGGAGCTCCTACGAGCAGTACTTC

clone_size: once
d_call: -
v_call: TRBV6-1
j_call: TRBJ1-1
cdr3_aa: CASSVAQGLMAEAFF
cdr3_nt: TGTGCCAGCAGTGTTGCCCAGGGCTTGATGGCTGAAGCTTTCTTT

clone_size: -
d_call: -
v_call: TRBV27
j_call: TRBJ1-1
cdr3_aa: CASSPRTASLNTEAFF
cdr3_nt: TGTGCCAGCAGCCCACGGACAGCCTCCTTGAACACTGAAGCTTTCTTT

clone_size: -
d_call: -
v_call: TRBV7-2
j_call: TRBJ1-1
cdr3_aa: CASSLMGVMNTEAFF
cdr3_nt: TGTGCCAGCAGCTTAATGGGAGTCATGAACACTGAAGCTTTCTTT

clone_size: -
d_call: -
v_call: TRBV5-4
j_call: TRBJ1-1
cdr3_aa: CASSFQGREAFF
cdr3_nt: TGTGCCAGCAGCTTTCAGGGTCGGGAAGCTTTCTTT

clone_size: -
d_call: -
v_call: TRBV30
j_call: TRBJ2-3
cdr3_aa: CAWSVYGFGTDTQYF
cdr3_nt: TGTGCCTGGAGTGTATACGGGTTCGGCACAGATACGCAGTATTTT

clone_size: -
d_call: TRBD2
v_call: TRBV12-5
j_call: TRBJ2-3
cdr3_aa: CASGWTSGGADTQYF
cdr3_nt: TGTGCTAGTGGTTGGACTAGCGGGGGGGCAGATACGCAGTATTTT

clone_size: -
d_call: TRBD1
v_call: TRBV28
j_call: TRBJ1-2
cdr3_aa: CASSLWGTVTYPGGYTF
cdr3_nt: TGTGCCAGCAGTTTATGGGGGACAGTCACCTACCCGGGTGGCTACACCTTC

clone_size: -
d_call: -
v_call: TRBV6-1
j_call: TRBJ2-7
cdr3_aa: CASSEASGSLYEQYF
cdr3_nt: TGTGCCAGCAGTGAAGCTTCAGGGTCCCTCTACGAGCAGTACTTC